This TCR beta chain was captured by sequencing in a study of blood T cell repertoires in COVID-19. Across the whole study: Collection of acute and convalescent COVID-19 samples took place in the United States, Italy and Spain.

Germline V gene data show CDR1 as MNHEY and CDR2 as SVGAGI. V shed 6 bases and J shed 1 base, with 12 bases lying between them. The CDR3 sequence is 14 residues long. The repertoire was sequenced with immunoSEQ multiplex PCR; TCRdb's copy has only in-frame clones and lacks some. The sample yields about 240,000 clones, 70% to 90% seen once. This sequence joins TRBV6-5 and TRBJ1-1; D is perhaps TRBD1 (5 bases). Sequencing was carried out using peripheral blood. The origin of this receptor is a man in his 60s with acute or convalescent COVID-19. The CDR3 DNA sequence: TGTGCCAGCAGAGTCCTTACAGGGAACACTGAAGCTTTCTTT. This encodes CASRVLTGNTEAFF.